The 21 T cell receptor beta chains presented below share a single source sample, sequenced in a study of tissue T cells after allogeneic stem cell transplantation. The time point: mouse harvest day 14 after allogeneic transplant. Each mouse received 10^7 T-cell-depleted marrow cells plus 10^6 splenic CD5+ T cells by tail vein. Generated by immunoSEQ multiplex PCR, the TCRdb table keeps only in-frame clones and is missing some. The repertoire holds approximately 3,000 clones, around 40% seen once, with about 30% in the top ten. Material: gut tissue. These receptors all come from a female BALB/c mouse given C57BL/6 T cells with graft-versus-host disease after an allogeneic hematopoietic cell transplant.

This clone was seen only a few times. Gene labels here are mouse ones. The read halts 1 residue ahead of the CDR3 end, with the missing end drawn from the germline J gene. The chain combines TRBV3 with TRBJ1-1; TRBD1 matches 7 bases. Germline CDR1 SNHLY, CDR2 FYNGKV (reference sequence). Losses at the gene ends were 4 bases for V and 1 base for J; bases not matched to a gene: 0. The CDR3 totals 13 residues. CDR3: CASSYRGNTEVFF. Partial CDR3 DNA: TGTGCCAGCAGCTACAGGGGGAACACAGAAGTCTTC.

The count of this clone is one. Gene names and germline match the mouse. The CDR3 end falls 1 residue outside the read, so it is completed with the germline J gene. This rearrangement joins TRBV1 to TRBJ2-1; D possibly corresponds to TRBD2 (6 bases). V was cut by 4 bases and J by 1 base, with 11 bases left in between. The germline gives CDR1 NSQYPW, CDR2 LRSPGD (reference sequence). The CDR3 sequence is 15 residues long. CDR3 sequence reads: CTCSGRDLNYAEQFF. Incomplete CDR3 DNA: TGCACCTGCAGTGGCCGGGACTTGAACTATGCTGAGCAGTTC. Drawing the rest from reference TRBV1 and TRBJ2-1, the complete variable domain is VTLLEQNPRWRLVPRGQAVNLRCILKNSQYPWMSWYQQDLQKQLQWLFTLRSPGDKEVKSLPGADYLATRVTDTELRLQVANMSQGRTLYCTCSGRDLNYAEQFFGPGTRLTVL.

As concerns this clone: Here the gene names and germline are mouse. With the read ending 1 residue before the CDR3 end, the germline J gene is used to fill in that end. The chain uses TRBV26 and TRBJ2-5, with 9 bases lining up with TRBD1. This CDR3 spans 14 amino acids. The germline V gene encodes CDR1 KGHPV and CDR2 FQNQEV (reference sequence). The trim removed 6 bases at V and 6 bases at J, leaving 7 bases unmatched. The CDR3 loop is CASSLRDRVDTQYF. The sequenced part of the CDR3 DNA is TGTGCCAGCAGCCTCCGGGACAGGGTTGACACCCAGTAC.

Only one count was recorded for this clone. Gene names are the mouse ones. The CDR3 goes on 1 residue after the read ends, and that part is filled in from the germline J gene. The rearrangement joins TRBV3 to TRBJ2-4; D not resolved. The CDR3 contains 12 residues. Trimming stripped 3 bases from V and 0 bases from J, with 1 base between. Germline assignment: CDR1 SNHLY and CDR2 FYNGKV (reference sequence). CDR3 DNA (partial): TGTGCCAGCAGCTTTAGTCAAAACACCTTGTAC. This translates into CASSFSQNTLY. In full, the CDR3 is CASSFSQNTLYF.

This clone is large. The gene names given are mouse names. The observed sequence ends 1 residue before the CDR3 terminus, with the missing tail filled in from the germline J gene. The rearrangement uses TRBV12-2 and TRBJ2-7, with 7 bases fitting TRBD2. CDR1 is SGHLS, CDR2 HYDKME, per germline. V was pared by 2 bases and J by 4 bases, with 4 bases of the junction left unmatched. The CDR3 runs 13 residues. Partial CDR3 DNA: TGTGCCAGCTCTCCCCACTGGGGATATGAACAGTAC. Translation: CASSPHWGYEQY. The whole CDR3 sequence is CASSPHWGYEQYF.

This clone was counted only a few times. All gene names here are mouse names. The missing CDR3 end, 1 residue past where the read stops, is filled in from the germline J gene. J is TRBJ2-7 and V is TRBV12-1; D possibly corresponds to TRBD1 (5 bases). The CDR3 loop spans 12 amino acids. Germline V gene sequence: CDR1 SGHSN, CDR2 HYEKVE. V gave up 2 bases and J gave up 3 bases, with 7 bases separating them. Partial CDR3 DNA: TGTGCCAGCTCTCCCCAGGGCTATGAACAGTAC. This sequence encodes CASSPQGYEQY. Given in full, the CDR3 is CASSPQGYEQYF. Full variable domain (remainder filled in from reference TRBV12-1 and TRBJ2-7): DSGVVQSPRHIIKEKGGRSVLTCIPISGHSNVVWYQQTLGKELKFLIQHYEKVERDKGFLPSRFSVQQFDDYHSEMNMSALELEDSAMYFCASSPQGYEQYFGPGTRLTVL.

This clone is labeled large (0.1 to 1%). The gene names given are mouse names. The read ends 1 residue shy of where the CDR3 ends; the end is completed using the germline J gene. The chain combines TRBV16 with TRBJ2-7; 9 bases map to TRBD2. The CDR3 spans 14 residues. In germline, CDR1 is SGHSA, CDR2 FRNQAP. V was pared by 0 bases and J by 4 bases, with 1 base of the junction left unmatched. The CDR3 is CASSLELGGYEQYF. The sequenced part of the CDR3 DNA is TGTGCAAGCAGCTTAGAACTGGGGGGTTATGAACAGTAC.

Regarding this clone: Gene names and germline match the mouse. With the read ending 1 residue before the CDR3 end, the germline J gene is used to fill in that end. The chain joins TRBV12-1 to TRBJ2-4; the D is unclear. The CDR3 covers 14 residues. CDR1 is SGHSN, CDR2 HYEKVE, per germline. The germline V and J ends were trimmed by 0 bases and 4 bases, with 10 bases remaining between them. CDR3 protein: CASSLVATKNTLYF. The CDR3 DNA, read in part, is TGTGCCAGCTCTCTCGTCGCTACAAAAAACACCTTGTAC.

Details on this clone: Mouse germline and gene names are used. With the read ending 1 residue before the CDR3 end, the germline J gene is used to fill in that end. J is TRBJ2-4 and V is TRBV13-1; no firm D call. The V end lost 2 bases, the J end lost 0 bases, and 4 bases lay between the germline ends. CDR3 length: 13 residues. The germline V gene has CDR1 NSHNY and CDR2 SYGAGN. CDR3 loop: CASSEESQNTLYF. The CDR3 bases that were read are TGTGCCAGCAGTGAAGAGAGTCAAAACACCTTGTAC.

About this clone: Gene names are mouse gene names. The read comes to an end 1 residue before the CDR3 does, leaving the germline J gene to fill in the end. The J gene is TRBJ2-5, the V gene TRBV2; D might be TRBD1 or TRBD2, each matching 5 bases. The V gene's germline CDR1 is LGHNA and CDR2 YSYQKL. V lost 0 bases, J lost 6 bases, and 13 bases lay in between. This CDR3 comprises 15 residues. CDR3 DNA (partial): TGTGCCAGCAGCCAAGACGGGCTTCGGGGGGACACCCAGTAC. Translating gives CASSQDGLRGDTQY. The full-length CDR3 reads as CASSQDGLRGDTQYF.

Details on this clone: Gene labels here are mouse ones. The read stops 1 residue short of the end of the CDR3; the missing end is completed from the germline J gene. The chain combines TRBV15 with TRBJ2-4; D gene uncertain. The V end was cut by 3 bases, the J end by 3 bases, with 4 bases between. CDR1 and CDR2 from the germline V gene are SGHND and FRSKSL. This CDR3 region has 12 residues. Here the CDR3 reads CASSFGQNTLYF. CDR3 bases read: TGTGCCAGCAGTTTTGGGCAAAACACCTTGTAC. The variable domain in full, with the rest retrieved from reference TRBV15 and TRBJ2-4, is DAGVTQTPRHEVAEKGQTIILKCEPVSGHNDLFWYRQTKIQGLELLSYFRSKSLMEDGGAFKDRFKAEMLNSSFSTLKIQPTEPKDSAVYLCASSFGQNTLYFGAGTRLSVL.

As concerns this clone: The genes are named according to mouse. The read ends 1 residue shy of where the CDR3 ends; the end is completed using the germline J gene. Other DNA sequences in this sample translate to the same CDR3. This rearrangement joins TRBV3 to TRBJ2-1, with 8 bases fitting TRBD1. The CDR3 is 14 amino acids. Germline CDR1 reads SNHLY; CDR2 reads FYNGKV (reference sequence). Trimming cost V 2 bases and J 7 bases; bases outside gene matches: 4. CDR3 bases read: TGTGCCAGCAGCTTACAGGGGGCGCGGGCTGAGCAGTTC. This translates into CASSLQGARAEQF. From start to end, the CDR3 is CASSLQGARAEQFF.

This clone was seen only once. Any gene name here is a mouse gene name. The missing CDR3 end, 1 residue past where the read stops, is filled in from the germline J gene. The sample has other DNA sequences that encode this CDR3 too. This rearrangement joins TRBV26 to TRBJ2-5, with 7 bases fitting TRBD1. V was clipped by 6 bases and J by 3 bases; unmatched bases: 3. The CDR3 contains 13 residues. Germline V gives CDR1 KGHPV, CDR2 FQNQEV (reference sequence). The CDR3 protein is CASSPGQQDTQYF. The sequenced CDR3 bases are TGTGCCAGCAGCCCGGGACAGCAAGACACCCAGTAC. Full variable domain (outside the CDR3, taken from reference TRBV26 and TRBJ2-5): NSKVIQTPRYLVKGQGQKAKMRCIPEKGHPVVFWYQQNKNNEFKFLINFQNQEVLQQIDMTEKRFSAECPSNSPCSLEIQSSEAGDSALYLCASSPGQQDTQYFGPGTRLLVL.

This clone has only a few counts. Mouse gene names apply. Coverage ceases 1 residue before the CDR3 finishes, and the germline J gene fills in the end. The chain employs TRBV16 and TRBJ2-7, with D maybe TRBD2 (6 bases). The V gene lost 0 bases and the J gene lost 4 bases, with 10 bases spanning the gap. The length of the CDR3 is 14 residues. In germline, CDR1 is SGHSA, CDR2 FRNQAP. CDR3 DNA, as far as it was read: TGTGCAAGCAGCTTAGAGCCCGGGGGGTATGAACAGTAC. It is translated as CASSLEPGGYEQY. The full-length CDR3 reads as CASSLEPGGYEQYF.

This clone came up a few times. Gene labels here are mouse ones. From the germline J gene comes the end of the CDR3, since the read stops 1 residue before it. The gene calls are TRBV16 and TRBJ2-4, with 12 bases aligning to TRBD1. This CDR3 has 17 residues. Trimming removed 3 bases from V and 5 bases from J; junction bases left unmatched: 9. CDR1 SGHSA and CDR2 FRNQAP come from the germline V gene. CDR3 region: CASSFAGTGGARNTLYF. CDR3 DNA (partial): TGTGCAAGCAGCTTCGCCGGGACAGGGGGCGCGAGAAACACCTTGTAC. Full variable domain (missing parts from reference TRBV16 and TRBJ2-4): NAGVIQTPRHKVTGKGQEATLWCEPISGHSAVFWYRQTIVQGLEFLTYFRNQAPIDDSGMPKERFSAQMPNQSHSTLKIQSTQPQDSAVYLCASSFAGTGGARNTLYFGAGTRLSVL.

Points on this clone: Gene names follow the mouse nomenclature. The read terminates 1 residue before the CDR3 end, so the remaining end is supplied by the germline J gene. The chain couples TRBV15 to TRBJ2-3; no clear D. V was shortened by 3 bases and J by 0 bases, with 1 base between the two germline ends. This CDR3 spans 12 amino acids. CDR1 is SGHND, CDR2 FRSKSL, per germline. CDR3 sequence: CASSFSAETLYF. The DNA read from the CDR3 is TGTGCCAGCAGTTTTAGTGCAGAAACGCTGTAT.

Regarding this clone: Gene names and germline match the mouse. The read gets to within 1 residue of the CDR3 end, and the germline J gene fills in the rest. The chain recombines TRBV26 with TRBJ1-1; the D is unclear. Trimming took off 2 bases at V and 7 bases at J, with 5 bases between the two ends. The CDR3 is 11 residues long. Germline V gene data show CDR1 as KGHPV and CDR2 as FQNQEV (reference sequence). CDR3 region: CASSLEVEVFF. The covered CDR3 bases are TGTGCCAGCAGTCTGGAGGTAGAAGTCTTC. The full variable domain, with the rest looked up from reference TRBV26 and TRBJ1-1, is NSKVIQTPRYLVKGQGQKAKMRCIPEKGHPVVFWYQQNKNNEFKFLINFQNQEVLQQIDMTEKRFSAECPSNSPCSLEIQSSEAGDSALYLCASSLEVEVFFGKGTRLTVV.

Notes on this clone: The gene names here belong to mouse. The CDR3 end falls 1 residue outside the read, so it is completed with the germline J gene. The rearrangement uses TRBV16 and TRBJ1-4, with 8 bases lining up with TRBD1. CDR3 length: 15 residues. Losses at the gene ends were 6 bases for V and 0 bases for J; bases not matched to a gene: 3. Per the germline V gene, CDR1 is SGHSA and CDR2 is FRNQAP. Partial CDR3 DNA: TGTGCAAGCAGTCTACAGGGGGTTTCCAACGAAAGATTATTT. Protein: CASSLQGVSNERLF. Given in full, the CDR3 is CASSLQGVSNERLFF.

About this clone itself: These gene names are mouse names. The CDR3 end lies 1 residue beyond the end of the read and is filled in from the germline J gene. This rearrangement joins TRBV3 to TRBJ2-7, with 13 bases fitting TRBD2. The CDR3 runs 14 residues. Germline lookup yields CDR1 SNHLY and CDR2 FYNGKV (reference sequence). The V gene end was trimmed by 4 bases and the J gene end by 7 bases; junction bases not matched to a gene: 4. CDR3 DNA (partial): TGTGCCAGCAGCTACGGACTGGGGGGGCAGGAACAGTAC. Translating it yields CASSYGLGGQEQY. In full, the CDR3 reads CASSYGLGGQEQYF.

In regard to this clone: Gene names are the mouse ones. The sequenced part of the CDR3 DNA is TGTGCCAGCAGGTCCGGGACAATAAACACCTTGTAC. This encodes CASRSGTINTLY. In full, the CDR3 reads CASRSGTINTLYF. The genes are TRBV15 and TRBJ2-4, with D perhaps TRBD1 (6 bases). The CDR3 end lies 1 residue beyond the end of the read and is filled in from the germline J gene. CDR3 length: 13 amino acids. CDR1 is SGHND and CDR2 is FRSKSL in the germline V gene. V was shortened by 6 bases and J by 5 bases, with 12 bases between the two germline ends.

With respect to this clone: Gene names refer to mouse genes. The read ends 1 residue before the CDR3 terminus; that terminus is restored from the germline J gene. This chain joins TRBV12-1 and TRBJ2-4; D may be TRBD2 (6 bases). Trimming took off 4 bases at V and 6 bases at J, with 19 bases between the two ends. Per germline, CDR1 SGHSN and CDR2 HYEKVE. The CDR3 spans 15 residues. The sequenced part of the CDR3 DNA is TGTGCCAGCTCGCCGACTGGATGGCTCCGGAACACCTTGTAC. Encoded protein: CASSPTGWLRNTLY. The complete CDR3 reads CASSPTGWLRNTLYF.